This T cell receptor beta chain was observed in a study of blood T cells in healthy people across ages. Looking at the study overall: Researchers report that template switching captured about one barcoded beta molecule per two T cells. Study-wide points: There were more naive CD4+ cells and higher diversity in long-lived donors than in aged donors. Researchers said unsorted PBMCs prevented a conclusive naive versus antigen-experienced comparison.

Germline-derived CDR1 and CDR2 are ENHRY and SYGVKD. V shed 7 bases, J shed 5 bases, and the junction held 6 bases outside the gene matches. The CDR3 is 14 amino acids. The use of a sample-barcoded 5' primer and a J-beta primer mix characterized a second PCR of 7 to 11 cycles. TCRdb redid the calling of the 5' RACE reads with MiXCR, one entry per CDR3 protein. Of 650,000 to 950,000 distinct CDR3 sequences listed, around 45% are singletons. As for this clonotype: Its matching antigen is unknown.

PBMCs, at least 7 million per sample, were isolated. Specimen: blood. The rearrangement uses TRBV10-3 and TRBJ2-7, with TRBD1 identical over 12 bases. This receptor was taken from a man in his sixties in good health. In DNA, the CDR3 is TGTGCCATCAAAAGGGGACAGGGGGCGGACGAGCAGTACTTC. Its translation is CAIKRGQGADEQYF.